The clone carrying this T cell receptor (beta chain) came up once. The antigen remains undetermined. The record originates from a study of cytomegalovirus exposure and HLA in healthy donors. The overall study: The roughly 120 validation repertoires matched the 600 to 700 first-cohort repertoires in platform, a later analysis reported.

Overall study findings and caveats: The finding came from a later analysis; first-cohort TCR clusters tended to co-occur in the roughly 110 validation repertoires. Reportedly, diagnosis of cytomegalovirus status by the classifier showed high specificity and sensitivity. The authors confirmed in vitro that a few CMV-associated chains were specific for CMV antigens.

Sequencing used immunoSEQ multiplex PCR; TCRdb keeps in-frame clones, though not all of them. This sample has 95,000 to 150,000 clones, with approximately 95% found just once. CDR3 length: 15 residues. Germline CDR1 and CDR2: SGHTA and FQGNSA. Trimming removed 1 base from V and 3 bases from J, with 12 bases in between. V gene TRBV7-2 combines with J gene TRBJ1-2, with a weak D call TRBD1 (5 bases). This TCR was sampled from a man in his late teens or twenties in good health and CMV-seronegative. Input material: PBMCs. This CDR3 is CASSLGMGEDYGYTF. As DNA, the CDR3 is TGTGCCAGCAGCTTAGGGATGGGGGAGGACTATGGCTACACCTTC.